Each of the 4 T cell receptor beta chains below was sequenced from the same sample in a study of T cells in Graves' hyperthyroidism and ophthalmopathy. From RNA transcripts, TCR beta CDR3 regions were amplified. HTBI primers were the set used in a first-round RT-PCR of the TCR CDR3. Using its own MiXCR run on the multiplex PCR reads, TCRdb lists one record per CDR3 protein. The sample has around 450,000 distinct CDR3 sequences, around a sixth seen once. Specimen: blood. Receptor source: a woman aged 18-35 years with Graves' hyperthyroidism.

The table lists this clonotype with many counts. The chain carries TRBV7-8 and TRBJ2-7; D perhaps matches TRBD2 (6 bases). Germline CDR1 reads SGHVS; CDR2 reads FQNEAQ. Trimming shortened V by 7 bases and J by 2 bases, and 18 bases separated the two germline ends. The CDR3 extends over 15 amino acids. CDR3 in amino acids: CASKPGRGKTYEQYF. CDR3 bases: TGTGCCAGCAAGCCGGGGCGGGGAAAGACCTACGAGCAGTACTTC.

Worth noting for this clonotype: A much larger clone lies a single base off, so this may be a read error. V gene TRBV7-9 combines with J gene TRBJ2-7, with TRBD1 matching 8 bases. Unmatched junction bases numbered 4, after V lost 5 bases and J lost 7 bases. The CDR3 covers 12 residues. The germline V gene encodes CDR1 SEHNR and CDR2 FQNEAQ (reference sequence). The CDR3 loop reads CASSRQGSEQYF. CDR3 in DNA: TGTGCCAGCAGCAGACAGGGGAGTGAGCAGTACTTC.

Details on this clonotype: This may stem from a read error, because a much larger clone lies one nucleotide away. V and J are TRBV27 and TRBJ2-1; possibly TRBD2 for D (5 bases). CDR1 and CDR2 from the germline V gene are MNHEY and SMNVEV (reference sequence). There are 14 residues in the CDR3. The CDR3 here is CTSSFFARGNEQFF. The DNA of the CDR3 is TGTACCAGCAGTTTTTTCGCCCGAGGGAATGAGCAGTTCTTC.

This clonotype was picked up many times. The chain links TRBV6-2 or TRBV6-3 to TRBJ2-1; D gene ambiguous. The CDR3 is 14 amino acids. The V gene's germline CDR1 is MNHEY and CDR2 SVGEGT. Between the trimmed V and J ends, which lost 8 bases and 12 bases, there was a span of 23 bases. The CDR3 coding sequence is TGTGCCAGCTCGAGCCAGTTCCCCTACCTTGGGCAGTTCTTC. As protein: CASSSQFPYLGQFF.